This paragraph reports one T cell receptor beta chain. This sample is part of a study of cytomegalovirus exposure and HLA in healthy donors. PCR employed 60 Vbeta and 13 Jbeta primers. Sequencing was performed with immunoSEQ multiplex PCR; in TCRdb, only in-frame clones are kept and a portion is missing. Of roughly 190,000 clones listed, approximately 85% are singletons. V lost 0 bases, J lost 3 bases, and 9 bases lay in between. CDR3 size: 14 residues. Germline CDR1 reads SGHRS; CDR2 reads YFSETQ. The genes are TRBV5-1 and TRBJ2-5; no clear D. The origin of this receptor is a woman between 18 and 29 years old in good health and CMV-seronegative. The sequenced sample was PBMCs. CDR3 sequence reads: CASSLAQSEETQYF. DNA of the CDR3: TGCGCCAGCAGCTTGGCGCAGTCCGAAGAGACCCAGTACTTC.